The 14 T cell receptor beta chains below all came from one sample that was sequenced in a study of OX40 agonist ivuxolimab in advanced cancers. Sequenced by immunoSEQ multiplex PCR; TCRdb stores in-frame clones only, minus some. This table has 96,000 or so clones, roughly 80% appearing once. This sample comprised CD4+ or CD8+ T cells sorted from blood, obtained in a trial of the OX40 agonist ivuxolimab. The receptors were gathered from an adult with an advanced solid tumor such as melanoma, head and neck, liver or kidney cancer.

The table lists this clone with a few counts. The rearrangement joins TRBV5-6 to TRBJ2-1; D possibly uses TRBD1 or TRBD2 (5 bases each). V gave up 3 bases and J gave up 5 bases, with 9 bases separating them. Germline V gives CDR1 SGHDT, CDR2 YYEEEE. This CDR3 is built from 13 residues. CDR3: CASSWGPDNEQFF. The CDR3, as DNA: TGTGCCAGCAGCTGGGGACCAGACAATGAGCAGTTCTTC.

The chain couples TRBV19 to TRBJ1-1; D possibly corresponds to TRBD1 (6 bases). The CDR3 covers 15 residues. V dropped 5 bases and J dropped 0 bases, with 13 bases sitting between them. Looked up from germline, CDR1 is LNHDA and CDR2 is SQIVND (reference sequence). The CDR3 protein is CASSSGQTMNTEAFF. The DNA for the CDR3 is TGTGCCAGTAGTTCCGGACAGACCATGAACACTGAAGCTTTCTTT.

V and J are TRBV27 and TRBJ2-7; D might be TRBD2 (6 bases). CDR3 size: 14 residues. Germline assignment: CDR1 MNHEY and CDR2 SMNVEV (reference sequence). Trimming cost V 3 bases and J 4 bases, with 13 bases left between them. CDR3 loop: CASSFDGSRYEQYF. DNA of the CDR3: TGTGCCAGCAGTTTCGACGGGAGCAGGTACGAGCAGTACTTC.

A few counts support this clone. The chain links TRBV2 to TRBJ2-1; 11 bases agree with TRBD2. From germline, CDR1 is SNHLY and CDR2 FYNNEI. The CDR3 extends over 16 amino acids. Losses at the gene ends were 4 bases for V and 5 bases for J; bases not matched to a gene: 7. The CDR3 coding sequence is TGTGCCAGCAGTGCCCCTAGCGGGGGGTTTAACAATGAGCAGTTCTTC. This translates into CASSAPSGGFNNEQFF.

This rearrangement joins TRBV5-6 to TRBJ2-3; 10 bases agree with TRBD2. V shed 4 bases, J shed 5 bases, and the junction held 10 bases outside the gene matches. CDR1 SGHDT and CDR2 YYEEEE come from the germline V gene. The CDR3 has 16 residues. CDR3 amino acids: CASSKIAGGREDTQYF. DNA for the CDR3: TGTGCCAGCAGCAAGATAGCGGGGGGCCGGGAAGATACGCAGTATTTT.

The J gene is TRBJ2-7, the V gene TRBV6-5; tentatively, D is TRBD1 (5 bases). The CDR3 length is 14 residues. The V and J ends lost 6 bases and 2 bases respectively, with 14 bases between them. Germline lookup yields CDR1 MNHEY and CDR2 SVGAGI. The CDR3 reads CASRPQGFPYEQYF. The CDR3 nucleotides are TGTGCCAGCAGGCCGCAGGGATTCCCCTACGAGCAGTACTTC.

The V gene is TRBV7-6, the J gene TRBJ2-1; TRBD2 agrees at 10 bases. The CDR3 has 16 residues. Germline loops: CDR1 SGHVS, CDR2 FNYEAQ. V shed 1 base, J shed 7 bases, and the junction held 7 bases outside the gene matches. The CDR3: CASSLGTSGDLNEQFF. CDR3 coding DNA: TGTGCCAGCAGCTTAGGGACTAGCGGAGACTTAAATGAGCAGTTCTTC.

Comments on this clone: At one boundary the junction diverges from the germline segment, which might be a read error. The V gene is TRBV30, the J gene TRBJ2-2; no clear D. Germline assignment: CDR1 GTSNPN and CDR2 SVGIG (reference sequence). The CDR3 sequence is 12 residues long. The CDR3 reads CAWSPPPPRAVF. As DNA, the CDR3 is TGTGCCTGGAGTCCCCCTCCCCCGAGAGCTGTTTTT.

V gene TRBV7-9 combines with J gene TRBJ1-3; the D is unclear. The V end was cut by 2 bases, the J end by 8 bases, with 10 bases between. CDR1 is SEHNR, CDR2 FQNEAQ, per germline (reference sequence). The length of the CDR3 is 13 residues. This CDR3 reads CASSLKGADTIYF. CDR3 sequence (DNA): TGTGCCAGCAGCTTAAAGGGCGCGGACACCATATATTTT.

This clone occurred a few times. The CDR3 coding sequence is TGTGCCAGTAGTAGGGGTTATGGCTACACCTTC. Translating gives CASSRGYGYTF. V and J are TRBV19 and TRBJ1-2; unclear D gene. The germline gives CDR1 LNHDA, CDR2 SQIVND (reference sequence). V lost 4 bases to trimming and J lost 5 bases, with 5 bases between them. The CDR3 totals 11 residues.

The chain employs TRBV7-2 and TRBJ1-2; TRBD1 aligns across 10 bases. The CDR3 contains 15 residues. The trim removed 0 bases at V and 2 bases at J, leaving 0 bases unmatched. CDR1 is SGHTA, CDR2 FQGNSA, per germline. The CDR3 DNA follows: TGTGCCAGCAGCTTAGCGGGACAGGGGAACTATGGCTACACCTTC. Translated: CASSLAGQGNYGYTF.

This sequence joins TRBV7-9 and TRBJ2-6; D gene ambiguous. Germline values: CDR1 SEHNR, CDR2 FQNEAQ (reference sequence). The CDR3 contains 15 residues. V gave up 6 bases and J gave up 0 bases, with 9 bases separating them. The CDR3 DNA sequence: TGTGCCAGCAGTTCAGGATCCTCTGGGGCCAACGTCCTGACTTTC. It translates to CASSSGSSGANVLTF.

V is TRBV7-9 and J is TRBJ2-2; 9 nucleotides agree with TRBD1. The V gene's germline CDR1 is SEHNR and CDR2 FQNEAQ (reference sequence). The CDR3 covers 15 residues. V shed 4 bases, J shed 5 bases, and the junction held 5 bases outside the gene matches. This chain's CDR3 is CASSYTGGRTGELFF. CDR3 bases: TGTGCCAGCAGCTATACAGGGGGCAGGACCGGGGAGCTGTTTTTT.

The chain recombines TRBV7-6 with TRBJ2-3, with 7 bases fitting TRBD2. CDR3 length: 13 amino acids. Germline V gene data show CDR1 as SGHVS and CDR2 as FNYEAQ. V lost 5 bases, J lost 8 bases, and 7 bases stayed unmatched. The chain's CDR3 is CASSPLGGSTQYF. For the CDR3, the DNA is TGTGCCAGCAGCCCATTGGGGGGGTCTACGCAGTATTTT.